The 31 T cell receptor beta chains in this list originate from one sample, sequenced in a study of blood T cell repertoires in COVID-19. Generated by immunoSEQ multiplex PCR, the TCRdb table keeps only in-frame clones and is missing some. The sample has 250,000 to 300,000 clones, about 86% seen once; the top ten hold over 1.5%. The source material was peripheral blood. These receptors all come from a man in his thirties or forties with active or convalescent COVID-19.

The V and J genes are TRBV5-4 and TRBJ1-6; 7 nucleotides line up with TRBD1. This CDR3 spans 14 amino acids. The V gene end was trimmed by 0 bases and the J gene end by 10 bases; junction bases not matched to a gene: 4. Germline lookup yields CDR1 SGHNT and CDR2 YYREEE (reference sequence). The DNA of the CDR3 is TGTGCCAGCAGCTTGGGAGGGGGCGGATCACCCCTCCACTTT. It encodes CASSLGGGGSPLHF.

V gene TRBV7-3 combines with J gene TRBJ2-5, with 8 bases that match TRBD2. Germline assignment: CDR1 SGHTA and CDR2 FQGTGA. V dropped 1 base and J dropped 5; count of bases not matched to a gene: 3. CDR3 length equals 14 residues. The CDR3 is CASSLSGGFETQYF. Written as DNA, the CDR3 is TGTGCCAGCAGCTTAAGCGGGGGGTTTGAGACCCAGTACTTC.

This chain joins TRBV5-1 and TRBJ2-3; D is unclear. The germline V gene has CDR1 SGHRS and CDR2 YFSETQ. Trimming removed 2 bases at V and 1 base at J, with 5 bases between. The length of the CDR3 is 13 residues. The CDR3 sequence: CASSLEGTDTQYF. CDR3 coding DNA: TGCGCCAGCAGCTTAGAGGGCACAGATACGCAGTATTTT.

The V gene is TRBV15, the J gene TRBJ1-5, with TRBD1 identical over 8 bases. The germline gives CDR1 LNHNV, CDR2 YYDKDF (reference sequence). Losses at the gene ends were 0 bases for V and 4 bases for J; bases not matched to a gene: 2. The CDR3 spans 15 residues. The CDR3 DNA follows: TGTGCCACCAGCAGAGACAGGGGGCGGAATCAGCCCCAGCATTTT. It yields the protein CATSRDRGRNQPQHF.

The J gene is TRBJ1-4, the V gene TRBV9; 8 positions agree with TRBD1. CDR3 length: 16 residues. The germline V gene has CDR1 SGDLS and CDR2 YYNGEE. The J segment lost 8 bases and the V segment lost 0 bases, leaving 9 bases of the junction unmatched. CDR3 in amino acids: CASSVGTGLSGEKLFF. The CDR3 region has the DNA TGTGCCAGCAGCGTAGGGACAGGGTTGTCTGGCGAAAAACTGTTTTTT. Complete variable domain (other parts from reference TRBV9 and TRBJ1-4): DSGVTQTPKHLITATGQRVTLRCSPRSGDLSVYWYQQSLDQGLQFLIQYYNGEERAKGNILERFSAQQFPDLHSELNLSSLELGDSALYFCASSVGTGLSGEKLFFGSGTQLSVL.

The chain has TRBV25-1 and TRBJ2-3; 8 bases are a match to TRBD2. Germline V gives CDR1 MGHDK, CDR2 SYGVNS. This CDR3 has 17 residues. The J segment lost 1 base and the V segment lost 5 bases, leaving 11 bases of the junction unmatched. DNA for the CDR3: TGTGCCAGCAGTCCCTCGGGGGGGGCTCTTGGCACAGATACGCAGTATTTT. Protein product: CASSPSGGALGTDTQYF.

The DNA of the CDR3 is TGTGCCAGCAGCCATTTCGGGATCGGGCGCTCAAGGGCCGTTGAGCAGTACTTC. This gives the protein CASSHFGIGRSRAVEQYF. This chain connects TRBV3-1 (or the pseudogene TRBV3-2) to TRBJ2-7; D perhaps matches TRBD2 (5 bases). The germline gives CDR1 LGHDT, CDR2 YNNKEL (reference sequence). The V and J ends lost 3 bases and 7 bases respectively, with 28 bases between them. The CDR3 is 18 amino acids.

The chain's CDR3 is CASSEWGTGDNEQFF. The CDR3 bases are TGTGCCAGCAGTGAATGGGGGACAGGGGACAATGAGCAGTTCTTC. The V gene is TRBV25-1, the J gene TRBJ2-1, with 10 bases matching TRBD1. The length of the CDR3 is 15 residues. The junction had 2 bases not matched to a gene; V was cut back by 1 base and J by 5 bases. Looked up from germline, CDR1 is MGHDK and CDR2 is SYGVNS.

The rearrangement links TRBV30 to TRBJ1-1; 8 positions match TRBD1. CDR3 length: 15 amino acids. In germline, CDR1 is GTSNPN, CDR2 SVGIG (reference sequence). V shed 5 bases, J shed 0 bases, and the junction held 8 bases outside the gene matches. The CDR3 DNA reads TGTGCCTGGGGACAGGGCCAACTTATGAACACTGAAGCTTTCTTT. Its translation is CAWGQGQLMNTEAFF.

As concerns this clone: At one boundary the junction diverges from the germline segment, which might be a read error. This sequence joins TRBV3-1 (or the pseudogene TRBV3-2) and TRBJ2-3, with 8 bases that match TRBD2. The germline gives CDR1 LGHDT, CDR2 YNNKEL (reference sequence). This CDR3 is built from 16 residues. CDR3 protein: CASSQVFGGVTNTQYF. CDR3 in DNA: TGTGCCAGCAGCCAAGTATTCGGGGGGGTCACAAATACGCAGTATTTT.

The gene calls are TRBV18 and TRBJ2-2; 9 bases align to TRBD2. The V gene's germline CDR1 is KGHSH and CDR2 LQKENI. V shed 2 bases and J 3 bases; nucleotides not matched to a gene: 10. CDR3 length: 18 amino acids. The CDR3 DNA is TGTGCCAGCTCACCAAATACCGGGACTAGCTTCGACACCGGGGAGCTGTTTTTT. Its protein is CASSPNTGTSFDTGELFF. Together with reference TRBV18 and TRBJ2-2, the CDR3 gives the full variable domain: NAGVMQNPRHLVRRRGQEARLRCSPMKGHSHVYWYRQLPEEGLKFMVYLQKENIIDESGMPKERFSAEFPKEGPSILRIQQVVRGDSAAYFCASSPNTGTSFDTGELFFGEGSRLTVL.

The chain has TRBV5-6 and TRBJ1-2; weak D call: TRBD1 (6 bases). Germline V gene sequence: CDR1 SGHDT, CDR2 YYEEEE. This CDR3 has 14 amino acids. The V and J ends lost 2 bases and 7 bases respectively, with 15 bases between them. The CDR3 coding sequence is TGTGCCAGCAGCTTTCTGGGGGCGCGTATTGGCTACACCTTC. Its protein is CASSFLGARIGYTF.

The chain employs TRBV6-2 or TRBV6-3 and TRBJ1-3; the D is unclear. V lost 6 bases, J lost 0 bases, and 9 bases lay in between. Germline V CDR1 and CDR2: MNHEY, SVGEGT. This CDR3 region has 14 residues. The CDR3 region has the DNA TGTGCCAGCAGCGATCAGAACTCTGGAAACACCATATATTTT. Residues: CASSDQNSGNTIYF.

The V gene is TRBV5-1, the J gene TRBJ2-7, with D possibly TRBD2 on 5 matching bases. The CDR3 consists of 15 residues. Germline loops: CDR1 SGHRS, CDR2 YFSETQ. The V gene lost 3 bases and the J gene lost 4 bases, with 17 bases spanning the gap. The CDR3 is CASSSPGRAPYEQYF. The CDR3 bases are TGCGCCAGCAGCTCGCCCGGGCGGGCCCCTTACGAGCAGTACTTC. The full variable domain, in which reference TRBV5-1 and TRBJ2-7 provide the parts outside the CDR3, is KAGVTQTPRYLIKTRGQQVTLSCSPISGHRSVSWYQQTPGQGLQFLFEYFSETQRNKGNFPGRFSGRQFSNSRSEMNVSTLELGDSALYLCASSSPGRAPYEQYFGPGTRLTVT.

The rearrangement links TRBV5-1 to TRBJ2-7, with TRBD1 matching 9 bases. Losses at the gene ends were 6 bases for V and 2 bases for J; bases not matched to a gene: 6. Germline values: CDR1 SGHRS, CDR2 YFSETQ. The CDR3 covers 14 residues. The CDR3 nucleotides are TGCGCCAGCACCCTGACAGGGGGGGCCTACGAGCAGTACTTC. This codes for CASTLTGGAYEQYF.

CDR3 sequence: CASSLGGRTNYGYTF. In nucleotides, the CDR3 is TGTGCCAGCAGCTTAGGCGGGCGTACTAACTATGGCTACACCTTC. The chain carries TRBV7-8 and TRBJ1-2; D unresolved. Germline values: CDR1 SGHVS, CDR2 FQNEAQ. Trimming left V 1 base short and J 0 bases short, with 9 bases between. The CDR3 is 15 residues long. Full variable domain (rest looked up from reference TRBV7-8 and TRBJ1-2): GAGVSQSPRYKVAKRGQDVALRCDPISGHVSLFWYQQALGQGPEFLTYFQNEAQLDKSGLPSDRFFAERPEGSVSTLKIQRTQQEDSAVYLCASSLGGRTNYGYTFGSGTRLTVV.

This clone appeared a few times. The chain is built from TRBV30 and TRBJ1-2; 9 bases agree with TRBD1. Germline V gene data show CDR1 as GTSNPN and CDR2 as SVGIG (reference sequence). With V trimmed by 5 bases and J by 1 base, 11 bases remained unmatched. This CDR3 has 16 residues. CDR3 region: CAWVPGQGSINYGYTF. CDR3 coding DNA: TGTGCCTGGGTCCCGGGACAGGGATCCATTAACTATGGCTACACCTTC.

In this sample, this clone turned up a few times. The rearrangement links TRBV9 to TRBJ2-2; weak D call: TRBD1 (6 bases). Trimming took off 0 bases at V and 4 bases at J, with 13 bases between the two ends. Germline V CDR1 and CDR2: SGDLS, YYNGEE. The CDR3 totals 16 residues. In DNA, the CDR3 is TGTGCCAGCAGCGTAGAGAGACAGGCAAGCACCGGGGAGCTGTTTTTT. The encoded protein is CASSVERQASTGELFF.

V gene TRBV2 combines with J gene TRBJ1-3, with TRBD1 matching 7 bases. This CDR3 contains 16 residues. V was pared by 7 bases and J by 2 bases, with 11 bases of the junction left unmatched. Germline V gene data show CDR1 as SNHLY and CDR2 as FYNNEI. CDR3 in DNA: TGTGCCAGCACCGAGGGGGCCAACTGGACTGGAAACACCATATATTTT. Translation gives CASTEGANWTGNTIYF.

The rearrangement links TRBV18 to TRBJ1-1; 8 nucleotides match TRBD1. CDR3 length: 16 residues. V lost 5 bases, J lost 5 bases, and 13 bases stayed unmatched. Looked up from germline, CDR1 is KGHSH and CDR2 is LQKENI. The CDR3 DNA reads TGTGCCAGCTCAACCGCCGTTCAGGGGGCCGGAACTGAAGCTTTCTTT. This gives the protein CASSTAVQGAGTEAFF.

V and J are TRBV3-1 (or the pseudogene TRBV3-2) and TRBJ1-1, with D possibly matching TRBD1 (6 bases). Deletions cut 3 bases from V and 5 bases from J, with 13 bases between. This CDR3 has 14 residues. The germline CDR1 and CDR2 sequences are LGHDT and YNNKEL (reference sequence). CDR3 region: CASSHIQGGTEAFF. In DNA form, the CDR3 reads TGTGCCAGCAGCCACATACAGGGAGGGACTGAAGCTTTCTTT.

This clone was picked up one time. The J gene is TRBJ1-1, the V gene TRBV11-2; D uncertain. This CDR3 region has 14 residues. CDR1 SGHAT and CDR2 FQNNGV come from the germline V gene. V was clipped by 7 bases and J by 3 bases, with 15 bases between them. CDR3 sequence: CASKHWAYDTEAFF. DNA of the CDR3: TGTGCCAGCAAACATTGGGCATATGACACTGAAGCTTTCTTT.

This rearrangement joins TRBV29-1 to TRBJ2-7; D call uncertain. Germline V gene lookup returns CDR1 SQVTM and CDR2 ANQGSEA. The CDR3 is made up of 12 amino acids. V lost 4 bases, J lost 4 bases, and 11 bases lay in between. The CDR3 coding sequence is TGCAGCGTTGTCGAGACATCATACGAGCAGTACTTC. It is translated as CSVVETSYEQYF.

This sequence joins TRBV9 and TRBJ2-3, with a weak D call TRBD1 (6 bases). The CDR3 loop spans 15 amino acids. The germline CDR1 and CDR2 sequences are SGDLS and YYNGEE. V was pared by 0 bases and J by 1 base, with 9 bases between. For the CDR3, the DNA is TGTGCCAGCAGCGTAGAGGGGGTCCGCACAGATACGCAGTATTTT. It translates to CASSVEGVRTDTQYF.

V and J are TRBV27 and TRBJ1-6; TRBD1 matches 8 bases. This CDR3 contains 17 residues. The trim removed 2 bases at V and 5 bases at J, leaving 8 bases unmatched. Germline V gene lookup returns CDR1 MNHEY and CDR2 SMNVEV (reference sequence). CDR3 residues: CASSLQDRGGNNSPLHF. CDR3 in DNA: TGTGCCAGCAGTTTACAAGACAGGGGAGGAAATAATTCACCCCTCCACTTT.

This clone appeared once. The chain couples TRBV7-2 to TRBJ1-1; D is perhaps TRBD1 (6 bases). Germline V CDR1 and CDR2: SGHTA, FQGNSA. CDR3 length equals 14 residues. V lost 2 bases to trimming and J lost 3 bases, with 10 bases between them. The CDR3 DNA reads as TGTGCCAGCAGCTTATCAGGGGCCGACACTGAAGCTTTCTTT. It is translated as CASSLSGADTEAFF.

The chain carries TRBV9 and TRBJ2-2, with D possibly matching TRBD2 (6 bases). The V gene lost 2 bases and the J gene lost 1 base, with 15 bases spanning the gap. Looked up from germline, CDR1 is SGDLS and CDR2 is YYNGEE. The CDR3 consists of 17 residues. The CDR3, as DNA: TGTGCCAGCAGCGTTGCCAGCGGGCAGGTGAACACCGGGGAGCTGTTTTTT. Protein sequence: CASSVASGQVNTGELFF.

The chain links TRBV7-9 to TRBJ1-6; 9 nucleotides agree with TRBD1. The CDR3 runs 14 residues. Germline CDR1 and CDR2: SEHNR and FQNEAQ (reference sequence). V shed 3 bases, J shed 10 bases, and the junction held 4 bases outside the gene matches. CDR3 DNA sequence: TGTGCCAGCAGCTTCAGGGACAGGGACTCACCCCTCCACTTT. It is translated as CASSFRDRDSPLHF.

This CDR3 reads CASSEAGDRGRDEQYF. DNA for the CDR3: TGTGCCAGCAGTGAAGCTGGGGACAGGGGACGTGACGAGCAGTACTTC. V is TRBV6-1 and J is TRBJ2-7; 10 bases line up with TRBD1. Germline trimming cut 0 bases from V and 5 bases from J; bases unmatched to any gene: 7. The V gene's germline CDR1 is MNHNS and CDR2 SASEGT. This CDR3 is built from 16 residues.

The rearrangement uses TRBV20-1 and TRBJ1-1, with 7 bases matching TRBD1. There are 13 residues in the CDR3. V lost 3 bases to trimming and J lost 7 bases; unmatched junction nucleotides: 8. From germline, CDR1 is DFQATT and CDR2 SNEGSKA (reference sequence). The CDR3 nucleotides read TGCAGTGCTAGTAATCAGGGGGAAGTTGAAGCTTTCTTT. Residues: CSASNQGEVEAFF.

This rearrangement joins TRBV30 to TRBJ1-2; 8 bases fit TRBD1. V lost 0 bases, J lost 3 bases, and 9 bases stayed unmatched. CDR1 is GTSNPN and CDR2 is SVGIG in the germline V gene (reference sequence). The length of the CDR3 is 16 residues. CDR3 sequence: CAWSVHPPDRDYGYTF. CDR3 nucleotides: TGTGCCTGGAGTGTCCACCCCCCGGACAGGGACTATGGCTACACCTTC.